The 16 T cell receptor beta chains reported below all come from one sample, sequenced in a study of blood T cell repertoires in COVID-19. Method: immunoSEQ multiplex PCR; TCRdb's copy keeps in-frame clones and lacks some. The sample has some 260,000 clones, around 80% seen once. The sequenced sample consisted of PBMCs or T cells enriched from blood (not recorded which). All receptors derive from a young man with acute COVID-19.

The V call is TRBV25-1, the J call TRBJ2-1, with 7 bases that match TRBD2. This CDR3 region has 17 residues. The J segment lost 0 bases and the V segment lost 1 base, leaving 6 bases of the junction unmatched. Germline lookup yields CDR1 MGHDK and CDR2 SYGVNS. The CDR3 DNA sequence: TGTGCCAGCAGTGAATGGGGGGGGTCGAGCTCCTACAATGAGCAGTTCTTC. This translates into CASSEWGGSSSYNEQFF.

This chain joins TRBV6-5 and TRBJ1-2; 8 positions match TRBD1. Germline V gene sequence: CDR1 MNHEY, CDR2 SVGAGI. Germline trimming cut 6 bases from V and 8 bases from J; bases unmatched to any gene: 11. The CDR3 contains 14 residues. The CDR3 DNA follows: TGTGCCAGCAGGGAGGACAGGGCGGTGGGCGGCTACACCTTC. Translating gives CASREDRAVGGYTF.

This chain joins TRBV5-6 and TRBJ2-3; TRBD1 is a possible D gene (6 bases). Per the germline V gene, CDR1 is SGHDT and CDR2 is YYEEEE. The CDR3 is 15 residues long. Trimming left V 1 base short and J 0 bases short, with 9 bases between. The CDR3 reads CASSLSGQSTDTQYF. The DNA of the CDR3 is TGTGCCAGCAGCTTGTCCGGACAGAGCACAGATACGCAGTATTTT. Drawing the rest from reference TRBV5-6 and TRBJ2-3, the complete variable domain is DAGVTQSPTHLIKTRGQQVTLRCSPKSGHDTVSWYQQALGQGPQFIFQYYEEEERQRGNFPDRFSGHQFPNYSSELNVNALLLGDSALYLCASSLSGQSTDTQYFGPGTRLTVL.

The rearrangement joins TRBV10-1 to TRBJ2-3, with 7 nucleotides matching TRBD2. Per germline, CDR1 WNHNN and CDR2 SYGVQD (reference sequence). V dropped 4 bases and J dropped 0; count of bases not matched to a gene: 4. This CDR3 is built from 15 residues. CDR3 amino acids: CASSGEGTSTDTQYF. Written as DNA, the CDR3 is TGCGCCAGCAGTGGGGAGGGGACTAGCACAGATACGCAGTATTTT.

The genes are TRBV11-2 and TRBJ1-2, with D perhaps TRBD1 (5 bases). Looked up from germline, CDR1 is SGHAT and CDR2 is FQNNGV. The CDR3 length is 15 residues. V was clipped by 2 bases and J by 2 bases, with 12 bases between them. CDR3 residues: CASSLLSQANYGYTF. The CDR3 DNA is TGTGCCAGCAGCTTATTATCACAGGCGAACTATGGCTACACCTTC.

The CDR3, as DNA: TGCGCCAGCAGCCCCCTGGGGGGAGAGAACACTGAAGCTTTCTTT. This translates into CASSPLGGENTEAFF. The genes are TRBV5-1 and TRBJ1-1; the D gene is possibly TRBD1 (5 bases). The CDR3 length is 15 residues. CDR1 is SGHRS, CDR2 YFSETQ, per germline. Trimming took 4 bases from V and 1 from J, leaving 14 bases between them.

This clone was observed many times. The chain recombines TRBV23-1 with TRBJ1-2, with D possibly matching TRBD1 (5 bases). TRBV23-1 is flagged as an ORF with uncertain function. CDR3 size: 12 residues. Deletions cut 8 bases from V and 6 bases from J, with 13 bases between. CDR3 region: CASYRSRHGYTF. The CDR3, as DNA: TGCGCCAGCTACAGGTCCCGGCATGGCTACACCTTC.

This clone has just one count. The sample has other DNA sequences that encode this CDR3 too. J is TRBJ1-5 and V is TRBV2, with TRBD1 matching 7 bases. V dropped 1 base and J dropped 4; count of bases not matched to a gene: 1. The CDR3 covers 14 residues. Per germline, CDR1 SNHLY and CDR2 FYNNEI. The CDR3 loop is CASSEDRGNQPQHF. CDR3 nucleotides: TGTGCCAGCAGTGAAGACAGGGGTAATCAGCCCCAGCATTTT.

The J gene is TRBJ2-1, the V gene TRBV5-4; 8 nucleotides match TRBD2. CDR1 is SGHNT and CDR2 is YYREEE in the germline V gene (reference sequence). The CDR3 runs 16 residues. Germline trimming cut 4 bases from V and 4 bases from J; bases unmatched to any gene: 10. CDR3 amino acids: CASSPVGVAGYNEQFF. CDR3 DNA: TGTGCCAGCAGCCCCGTAGGGGTAGCGGGATACAATGAGCAGTTCTTC.

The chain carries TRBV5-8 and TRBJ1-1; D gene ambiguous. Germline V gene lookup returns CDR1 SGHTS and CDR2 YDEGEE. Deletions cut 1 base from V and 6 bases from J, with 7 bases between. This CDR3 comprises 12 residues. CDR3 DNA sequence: TGTGCCAGCAGCTTGATCGCGGCTGAAGCTTTCTTT. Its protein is CASSLIAAEAFF.

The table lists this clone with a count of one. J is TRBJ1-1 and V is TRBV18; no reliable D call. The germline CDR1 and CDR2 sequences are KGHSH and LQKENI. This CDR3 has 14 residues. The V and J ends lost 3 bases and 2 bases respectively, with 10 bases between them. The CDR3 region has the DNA TGTGCCAGCTCACCCGGCGGGAGCAACACTGAAGCTTTCTTT. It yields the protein CASSPGGSNTEAFF.

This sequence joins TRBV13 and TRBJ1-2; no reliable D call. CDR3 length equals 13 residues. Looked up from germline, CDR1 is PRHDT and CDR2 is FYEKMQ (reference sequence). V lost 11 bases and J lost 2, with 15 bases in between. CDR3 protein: CAAPVAGNYGYTF. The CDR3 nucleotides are TGTGCCGCCCCCGTCGCGGGGAACTATGGCTACACCTTC.

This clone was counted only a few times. The DNA of the CDR3 is TGTGCCTGGTTGGGGGACAGGAGCACAGATACGCAGTATTTT. It translates to CAWLGDRSTDTQYF. The V call is TRBV30, the J call TRBJ2-3, with 8 bases that match TRBD1. The germline V gene has CDR1 GTSNPN and CDR2 SVGIG (reference sequence). There are 14 residues in the CDR3. V trimming: 5 bases; J trimming: 0 bases; junction bases outside the gene matches: 4. Filled out from reference TRBV30 and TRBJ2-3, the complete variable domain reads SQTIHQWPATLVQPVGSPLSLECTVEGTSNPNLYWYRQAAGRGLQLLFYSVGIGQISSEVPQNLSASRPQDRQFILSSKKLLLSDSGFYLCAWLGDRSTDTQYFGPGTRLTVL.

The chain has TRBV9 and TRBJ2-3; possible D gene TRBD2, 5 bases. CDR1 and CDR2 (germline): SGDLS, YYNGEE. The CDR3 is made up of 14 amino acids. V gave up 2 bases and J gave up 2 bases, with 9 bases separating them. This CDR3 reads CASSVTGNTDTQYF. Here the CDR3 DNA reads TGTGCCAGCAGCGTCACGGGGAACACAGATACGCAGTATTTT.

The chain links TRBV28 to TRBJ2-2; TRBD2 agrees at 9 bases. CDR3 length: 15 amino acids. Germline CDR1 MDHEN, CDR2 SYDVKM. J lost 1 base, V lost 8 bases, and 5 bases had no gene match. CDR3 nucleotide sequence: TGTGCCAGCTTCAGCGGGGGGTTGAACACCGGGGAGCTGTTTTTT. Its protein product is CASFSGGLNTGELFF.

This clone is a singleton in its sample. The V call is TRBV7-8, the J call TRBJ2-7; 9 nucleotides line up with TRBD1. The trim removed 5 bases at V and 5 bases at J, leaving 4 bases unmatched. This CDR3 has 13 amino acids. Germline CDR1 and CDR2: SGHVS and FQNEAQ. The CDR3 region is CASSIYRGHEQYV. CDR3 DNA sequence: TGTGCCAGCAGCATCTACAGGGGGCACGAGCAGTACGTC.